Each of the 15 T cell receptor beta chains below was sequenced from the same sample in a study of cytomegalovirus exposure and HLA in healthy donors. The PCR ran on 60 Vbeta and 13 Jbeta primers. Sequencing used immunoSEQ multiplex PCR; TCRdb keeps in-frame clones, though not all of them. The sample table includes about 34,000 clones. Sequences were obtained from PBMCs. The origin of the receptors is a woman aged 40 to 50 in good health and CMV-seropositive.

The rearrangement uses TRBV19 and TRBJ2-1; 10 bases align to TRBD1. J was trimmed by 12 bases and V by 5 bases; bases with no gene match: 4. The CDR3 consists of 12 residues. CDR1 is LNHDA, CDR2 SQIVND, per germline (reference sequence). The CDR3 loop reads CASSLGQGRQFF. The CDR3, as DNA: TGTGCCAGTAGTTTGGGACAGGGGCGGCAGTTCTTC.

This sequence joins TRBV30 and TRBJ2-5; tentatively, D is TRBD1 (6 bases). The V end was cut by 2 bases, the J end by 2 bases, with 9 bases between. This CDR3 is 13 amino acids long. Per the germline V gene, CDR1 is GTSNPN and CDR2 is SVGIG (reference sequence). The CDR3 region has the DNA TGTGCCTGGAGTACAGGGTCGCAAGAGACCCAGTACTTC. Its translation: CAWSTGSQETQYF.

The chain is built from TRBV10-3 and TRBJ1-1, with D perhaps TRBD1 (6 bases). The V gene lost 6 bases and the J gene lost 3 bases, with 11 bases spanning the gap. CDR3 length: 13 amino acids. CDR1 is ENHRY and CDR2 is SYGVKD in the germline V gene. CDR3 nucleotide sequence: TGTGCCATCAGACAGGGTGAGGACACTGAAGCTTTCTTT. Protein sequence: CAIRQGEDTEAFF.

V usage is TRBV6-1 and J usage is TRBJ1-5, with 8 bases fitting TRBD1. The CDR3 is 17 residues long. Unmatched junction bases numbered 6, after V lost 1 base and J lost 1 base. The germline V gene has CDR1 MNHNS and CDR2 SASEGT. The CDR3 bases are TGTGCCAGCAGTGAAGGACAGGGGCTCCGGAGCAATCAGCCCCAGCATTTT. Residues: CASSEGQGLRSNQPQHF.

J is TRBJ1-1 and V is TRBV18, with TRBD1 matching over 7 bases. The CDR3 is made up of 15 amino acids. Germline V gene sequence: CDR1 KGHSH, CDR2 LQKENI. The V and J ends lost 3 bases and 7 bases, in that order; junction bases with no gene match: 11. This chain's CDR3 is CASSPGTTGVGEAFF. CDR3 sequence (DNA): TGTGCCAGCTCACCCGGAACAACAGGGGTAGGTGAAGCTTTCTTT.

This sequence joins TRBV25-1 and TRBJ2-7; 12 nucleotides match TRBD2. The CDR3 is 15 amino acids. J was trimmed by 3 bases and V by 8 bases; bases with no gene match: 8. Germline-derived CDR1 and CDR2 are MGHDK and SYGVNS. CDR3 loop: CASVLAGGLHYEQYF. DNA for the CDR3: TGTGCCAGCGTGCTAGCGGGAGGGCTCCACTACGAGCAGTACTTC.

The V and J genes are TRBV6-4 and TRBJ2-7; no reliable D call. The CDR3 is 13 amino acids. V was trimmed by 6 bases and J by 3 bases, leaving 12 bases between them. Per the germline V gene, CDR1 is MRHNA and CDR2 is SNTAGT. Here the CDR3 reads CASSEALGYEQYF. CDR3 nucleotides: TGTGCCAGCAGCGAGGCCCTAGGCTACGAGCAGTACTTC.

V is TRBV4-2 and J is TRBJ1-1; D perhaps matches TRBD1 (5 bases). The CDR3 loop spans 13 amino acids. CDR1 is LGHNA, CDR2 YNFKEQ, per germline. The germline V and J ends were trimmed by 2 bases and 6 bases, with 10 bases remaining between them. Here the CDR3 reads CASSQRGASEAFF. The CDR3 DNA sequence: TGTGCCAGCAGCCAAAGGGGCGCCTCTGAAGCTTTCTTT.

The chain couples TRBV7-6 to TRBJ2-1; D might be TRBD2 (5 bases). The CDR3 has 12 residues. Per the germline V gene, CDR1 is SGHVS and CDR2 is FNYEAQ. The germline V and J ends were trimmed by 3 bases and 9 bases, with 9 bases remaining between them. CDR3: CASSFSRGEQFF. The CDR3 bases are TGTGCCAGCAGCTTTTCCCGGGGTGAGCAGTTCTTC.

This chain uses TRBV6-5 with TRBJ2-1; possible D gene TRBD2, 5 bases. The germline CDR1 and CDR2 sequences are MNHEY and SVGAGI. The CDR3 covers 14 residues. Trimming pared 6 bases from V and 10 bases from J, leaving 19 bases between. In DNA, the CDR3 is TGTGCCAGCAGCCCCTGGGCCCCGAGGGAGGAGCAGTTCTTC. This encodes CASSPWAPREEQFF.

This clone is deemed medium-sized by its frequency. CDR3 residues: CASSMRSSTGHSGNTIYF. CDR3 DNA: TGTGCCAGCAGTATGCGCTCGTCTACAGGACACTCTGGAAACACCATATATTTT. The rearrangement uses TRBV28 and TRBJ1-3, with D possibly TRBD1 on 5 matching bases. V gave up 5 bases and J gave up 0 bases, with 20 bases separating them. The CDR3 spans 18 residues. Germline-derived CDR1 and CDR2 are MDHEN and SYDVKM. Combining the CDR3 with reference TRBV28 and TRBJ1-3 gives the whole variable domain DVKVTQSSRYLVKRTGEKVFLECVQDMDHENMFWYRQDPGLGLRLIYFSYDVKMKEKGDIPEGYSVSREKKERFSLILESASTNQTSMYLCASSMRSSTGHSGNTIYFGEGSWLTVV.

The chain employs TRBV4-3 and TRBJ2-7; TRBD2 agrees at 11 bases. Germline CDR1 reads LGHNA; CDR2 reads YSLEER. The CDR3 extends over 18 amino acids. Trimming took 4 bases from V and 7 from J; bases not matched to a gene: 18. The CDR3 here is CASSLARAILAGEREQYF. The CDR3 nucleotides are TGCGCCAGCAGCCTCGCCCGGGCCATACTAGCGGGAGAAAGGGAGCAGTACTTC.

This clone is called medium-sized (0.01 to 0.1%) based on its frequency. The rearrangement links TRBV19 to TRBJ2-2; D might be TRBD1 (6 bases). The germline CDR1 and CDR2 sequences are LNHDA and SQIVND (reference sequence). The CDR3 totals 14 residues. V was pared by 3 bases and J by 7 bases, with 12 bases between. The DNA of the CDR3 is TGTGCCAGTAGTATCGGACAGTCTAGCGGGGAGCTGTTTTTT. Translated: CASSIGQSSGELFF.

The rearrangement uses TRBV9 and TRBJ2-2; D not certain. Germline lookup yields CDR1 SGDLS and CDR2 YYNGEE. The germline V and J ends were trimmed by 0 bases and 6 bases, with 15 bases remaining between them. This CDR3 spans 16 amino acids. CDR3 region: CASSVGGSHLAGELFF. In DNA form, the CDR3 reads TGTGCCAGCAGCGTAGGCGGTAGCCATTTAGCCGGGGAGCTGTTTTTT.

V usage is TRBV2 and J usage is TRBJ2-5, with 10 bases aligning to TRBD2. CDR3 length: 16 residues. Losses at the gene ends were 3 bases for V and 1 base for J; bases not matched to a gene: 5. Looked up from germline, CDR1 is SNHLY and CDR2 is FYNNEI. As DNA, the CDR3 is TGTGCCAGCAGTGAGGGACTAGCGTCTTTCCAAGAGACCCAGTACTTC. Its translation is CASSEGLASFQETQYF.